This TCR beta chain derives from a study of HIV-infected patients and healthy controls. The sample holds many counts of this clonotype. All unsorted peripheral T cells were captured because whole blood was used without fractionation. cDNA was made from 400 to 500 ng RNA using alpha and beta constant primers. Alpha and beta chain libraries were made separately by chain-specific third strand synthesis with multiplexing indices. TCRdb reprocessed the 5' RACE reads with MiXCR, giving one entry per CDR3 protein. The table has some 17,000 distinct CDR3 sequences, 8% to 10% seen once. Sequencing used blood. The receptor comes from an adult in good health.

The CDR3 loop reads CASSRIAGLAGGPYNEQFF. The DNA of the CDR3 is TGTGCCAGCAGCCGCATAGCGGGACTAGCGGGAGGGCCGTACAATGAGCAGTTCTTC. The chain recombines TRBV7-9 with TRBJ2-1; 16 bases line up with TRBD2. Germline V CDR1 and CDR2: SEHNR, FQNEAQ (reference sequence). The CDR3 spans 19 residues. V lost 5 bases to trimming and J lost 4 bases; unmatched junction nucleotides: 11.